Only a few counts were recorded for the clone carrying this T cell receptor beta chain. Its matching antigen is unknown. CDR1 and CDR2 from the germline V gene are LGHDT and YNNKEL (reference sequence). Trimming stripped 4 bases from V and 7 bases from J, with 26 bases between. The CDR3 length is 17 residues. Donors ranged from roughly 6 to 100 years old and were healthy Caucasians in Russia. With a J-beta primer mix and a sample-barcoded 5' primer, a second PCR ran about 7 to 12 cycles. TCRdb passed the 5' RACE reads through MiXCR, listing each CDR3 protein once. This table has about 940,000 distinct CDR3 sequences, about 48% appearing once. This record comes from a study of blood T cells in healthy people across ages. Whole-study results and caveats: Nothing was known about donor CMV status, and this possibly confounded expanded clonotype changes. Naive CD4+ cells and diversity were both higher in long-lived donors than in aged donors. Observed TCR beta diversity per million T cells went down as age went up. This fall followed a roughly linear course with age.

The receptor was isolated from a man aged 25-45 years in good health. The sample was blood. The rearrangement links TRBV3-1 to TRBJ2-7; D unclear. CDR3 loop: CASSRSGGTTRSWEQYF. CDR3 sequence (DNA): TGTGCCAGCAGCCGATCGGGTGGCACTACCCGTTCTTGGGAGCAGTACTTC.